These T cell receptor beta chains were read from a single sample in a study of cytomegalovirus exposure and HLA in healthy donors. Profiled with immunoSEQ multiplex PCR; TCRdb holds only in-frame clones, not every one. The sample has under 200,000 clones; 60% to 80% are singletons. The specimen was PBMCs. All receptors come from a man in his forties or fifties in good health and CMV-seropositive. Both conserved end residues are part of each CDR3. Each record gives: J gene, D gene, clone size, V gene, CDR3 length, CDR3 DNA, CDR3 protein. The D gene is left open where the match is weak. Some rows have no size entry. The others give once, few or many, or a class for an expanded clone.

TRBJ1-2 - - TRBV18 14 TGTGCCAGCTCACCGCCGGTGCGACAGGACGGCTACACCTTC CASSPPVRQDGYTF
TRBJ2-5 - - TRBV20-1 10 TGCAGTGCCGAGAGGGAGACCCAGTACTTC CSAERETQYF
TRBJ1-2 TRBD1 - TRBV9 15 TGTGCCAGCAGCGCAGGACAGGGGGCGGGTTATGGCTACACCTTC CASSAGQGAGYGYTF
TRBJ2-7 TRBD1 - TRBV11-3 14 TGTGCCAGCAGCCCGGGACAGGGAGGGGGCGAGCAGTACTTC CASSPGQGGGEQYF
TRBJ1-5 - - TRBV5-1 13 TGCGCCAGCAGCTTGTCGGGGAATCAGCCCCAGCATTTT CASSLSGNQPQHF
TRBJ1-2 - few TRBV6-1 16 TGTGCCAGCAGTGACAAGTTGCGGGGGGCGCCCTATGGCTACACCTTC CASSDKLRGAPYGYTF
TRBJ1-5 - - TRBV7-2 15 TGTGCCAGCAGCACGTGGGCCAATTCCAATCAGCCCCAGCATTTT CASSTWANSNQPQHF
TRBJ1-2 TRBD1 - TRBV7-9 16 TGTGCCAGCAGCGACCCGCGGACAGGGGAAGACTATGGCTACACCTTC CASSDPRTGEDYGYTF
TRBJ1-5 TRBD1 - TRBV2 15 TGTGCCAGCATACTTGACAGGGCCGGCAATCAGCCCCAGCATTTT CASILDRAGNQPQHF
TRBJ2-7 - - TRBV6-5 14 TGTGCCAGCAGTTACACAGACAAGGACTACGAGCAGTACTTC CASSYTDKDYEQYF
TRBJ1-2 - few TRBV28 15 TGTGCCAGCAGTTTAGTTAGCCCCCAGGGGCGAGGCTACACCTTC CASSLVSPQGRGYTF
TRBJ1-4 TRBD1 - TRBV6-5 16 TGTGCCAGCAGTTACTCGACAGGGGCTACTAATGAAAAACTGTTTTTT CASSYSTGATNEKLFF
TRBJ2-1 - few TRBV19 12 TGTGCCAGTCGGGTGGGTTACAATGAGCAGTTCTTC CASRVGYNEQFF
TRBJ2-4 TRBD1 few TRBV4-3 15 TGCGCCAGCAGCCGGACAGGGGACGCCAAAAACATTCAGTACTTC CASSRTGDAKNIQYF
TRBJ1-2 - once TRBV10-3 15 TGTGCCATCAGTGTTAGGGGGGGAGGTGACTATGGCTACACCTTC CAISVRGGGDYGYTF
TRBJ1-2 TRBD1 - TRBV6-6 13 TGTGCCAGCAGTCCTGACAGGGGCTATGGCTACACCTTC CASSPDRGYGYTF
TRBJ2-6 - - TRBV10-3 15 TGTGCCATCAGTGTCTCGAGGGCGGGGGCCAACGTCCTGACTTTC CAISVSRAGANVLTF
TRBJ1-2 - - TRBV18 12 TGTGCCAGCTCACCTGAGGGTTGGGGCTACACCTTC CASSPEGWGYTF
TRBJ2-7 TRBD1 - TRBV11-2 14 TGTGCCAGCAGCCTCGGACAGGGTCCCTACGAGCAGTACTTC CASSLGQGPYEQYF
TRBJ1-1 - once TRBV23-1 16 TGCGCCAGCAGTCAATCGGTGGACCGAGGGAATCCTGAAGCTTTCTTT CASSQSVDRGNPEAFF
TRBJ1-2 - - TRBV9 14 TGTGCCAGCAGCGTAAGGTCCCAGGATCATGGCTACACCTTC CASSVRSQDHGYTF
TRBJ2-5 TRBD2 - TRBV9 16 TGTGCCAGCAGCGTAGGCGGGAGGCGGCAGGGAGGGACCCAGTACTTC CASSVGGRRQGGTQYF
TRBJ2-6 - once TRBV5-1 15 TGCGCCAGCAGCAAAACGGGGGCTGGGGCCAACGTCCTGACTTTC CASSKTGAGANVLTF
TRBJ1-2 - - TRBV19 15 TGTGCCAGTAGTATAACCTTCTGGGGCCCCTATGGCTACACCTTC CASSITFWGPYGYTF
TRBJ2-7 TRBD1 - TRBV19 15 TGTGCCAGCTCTGGGGACAGGGCCATTCATGGCGAGCAGTACTTC CASSGDRAIHGEQYF
TRBJ2-1 TRBD1 - TRBV30 13 TGTGCCTGGAGCGGGACAGTCTACAATGAGCAGTTCTTC CAWSGTVYNEQFF
TRBJ2-3 - - TRBV9 15 TGTGCCAGCAGCGGAAGACCTCTTGCGGCAGATACGCAGTATTTT CASSGRPLAADTQYF
TRBJ2-5 TRBD2 - TRBV9 16 TGTGCCAGCATCCGTAAAAGGCGGGGGATTCAAGAGACCCAGTACTTC CASIRKRRGIQETQYF
TRBJ1-6 TRBD1 few TRBV5-1 18 TGCGCCAGCAGCTTGGGGACAGGGAGGAGCTCCTATAATTCACCCCTCCACTTT CASSLGTGRSSYNSPLHF
TRBJ2-1 TRBD1 - TRBV6-6 16 TGTGCCAGCAGTTTTACGGGACAGGGTTTTTACAATGAGCAGTTCTTC CASSFTGQGFYNEQFF
TRBJ2-1 TRBD2 once TRBV6-5 14 TGTGCCAGCAGTTATCTAGCGGGGGAAAATGAGCAGTTCTTC CASSYLAGENEQFF
TRBJ2-1 TRBD1 - TRBV5-1 14 TGCGCCAGCAGCAACGGACAGGAATTCAATGAGCAGTTCTTC CASSNGQEFNEQFF
TRBJ2-3 TRBD2 - TRBV7-2 17 TGTGCCAGCAGCGGTAGCGGGGGGGCCGAGTATACAGATACGCAGTATTTT CASSGSGGAEYTDTQYF
TRBJ2-7 TRBD2 - TRBV28 13 TGTGCCAGCAGTTTGGGAGGGATCTACGAGCAGTACTTC CASSLGGIYEQYF
TRBJ2-7 - - TRBV11-2 12 TGTGCCAGCAGCCAGGAGGGCTACGAGCAGTACTTC CASSQEGYEQYF
TRBJ1-6 TRBD1 - TRBV7-2 12 TGTGCCAGCAGCCTAGGGGGCGCACCCCTCCACTTT CASSLGGAPLHF
TRBJ1-3 - - TRBV4-3 17 TGCGCCAGCAGCCAAGATCCGCCGGGTTTTTCTGGAAACACCATATATTTT CASSQDPPGFSGNTIYF
TRBJ2-1 TRBD1 - TRBV27 17 TGTGCCAGCAGTGCTCGCCCGACAGGGTCCGCCCTCAATGAGCAGTTCTTC CASSARPTGSALNEQFF
TRBJ1-6 - few TRBV7-9 14 TGTGCCAGCAGCTTAGATGCGGGAAATTCACCCCTCCACTTT CASSLDAGNSPLHF
TRBJ2-3 - - TRBV12-5 11 TGTGCTAGTGCCTCTCGGGTCGCGCAGTATTTT CASASRVAQYF
TRBJ1-5 - once TRBV9 14 TGTGCCAGCAGCTCCCTCCTCGAGGGAAAGCCCCAGCATTTT CASSSLLEGKPQHF
TRBJ2-3 - few TRBV11-3 16 TGTGCCAGCAGCCCTTCACCGGGACTTCTCACAGATACGCAGTATTTT CASSPSPGLLTDTQYF
TRBJ1-4 TRBD1 - TRBV7-2 15 TGTGCCAGCAGCTTAGGACAGGGGGCCAGTGAAAAACTGTTTTTT CASSLGQGASEKLFF
TRBJ2-5 TRBD2 - TRBV11-2 13 TGTGCCAGCAGCATCGGGACTAAAGAGACCCAGTACTTC CASSIGTKETQYF
TRBJ1-6 - - TRBV13 14 TGTGCCAGCAGTCTCGGGGGAAACAATTCACCCCTCCACTTT CASSLGGNNSPLHF
TRBJ1-2 - - TRBV4-2 14 TGTGCCAGCAGCCGTGACCCTCAGGGATCTGGCTACACCTTC CASSRDPQGSGYTF
TRBJ1-5 TRBD1 few TRBV11-1 15 TGTGCCAGCAGCTTAGGACAGGGGTACAATCAGCCCCAGCATTTT CASSLGQGYNQPQHF
TRBJ1-2 TRBD1 - TRBV6-5 15 TGTGCCAGCAGTTACAACAGACAGGGGAAGAATGGCTACACCTTC CASSYNRQGKNGYTF
TRBJ1-6 TRBD1 - TRBV18 18 TGTGCCAGCTCACCAGCAGGCGCCGGGACAGGGAACAATTCACCCCTCCACTTT CASSPAGAGTGNNSPLHF